The next 4 T cell receptor beta chains were all read from a single sample in a study of cytotoxic CD8 clonotypes in ibrutinib-treated CLL. The assay was immunoSEQ multiplex PCR, and TCRdb's table has in-frame clones only and misses some. The sample holds around 70,000 clones, about nine tenths seen once. This sample comprised PBMCs, obtained after 12 months of ibrutinib treatment. The receptors here all came from a human donor with chronic lymphocytic leukemia.

The chain links TRBV27 to TRBJ2-7; 10 bases line up with TRBD1. V dropped 4 bases and J dropped 11; count of bases not matched to a gene: 11. The CDR3 is 14 amino acids. Germline V gives CDR1 MNHEY, CDR2 SMNVEV (reference sequence). The CDR3 here is CASSSTGGATSEYF. The CDR3 DNA sequence: TGTGCCAGCAGTTCGACAGGGGGCGCAACGTCGGAGTACTTC.

CDR3 in amino acids: CASSFTLAGGTDTQYF. Here the CDR3 DNA reads TGTGCCAGCAGCTTTACACTAGCGGGAGGCACAGATACGCAGTATTTT. The chain combines TRBV7-9 with TRBJ2-3; 11 bases align to TRBD2. V was pared by 3 bases and J by 1 base, with 3 bases of the junction left unmatched. CDR3 size: 16 residues. The germline V gene encodes CDR1 SEHNR and CDR2 FQNEAQ (reference sequence).

The gene calls are TRBV19 and TRBJ2-1; D ambiguous. Trimming took 1 base from V and 5 from J, leaving 6 bases between them. The CDR3 runs 13 residues. Germline values: CDR1 LNHDA, CDR2 SQIVND (reference sequence). CDR3: CASSIGSNNEQFF. The CDR3 DNA is TGTGCCAGTAGTATAGGCAGTAACAATGAGCAGTTCTTC.

CDR3 coding DNA: TGTGCCAGCACCTCCGGACAGGGAGCTTTCTTT. Protein: CASTSGQGAFF. The gene calls are TRBV5-6 and TRBJ1-1; 8 nucleotides match TRBD1. V shed 6 bases, J shed 10 bases, and the junction held 5 bases outside the gene matches. The CDR3 totals 11 residues. Germline V gene lookup returns CDR1 SGHDT and CDR2 YYEEEE.